The T cell receptor (beta chain) under discussion was sequenced for a study of cytomegalovirus exposure and HLA in healthy donors. Findings of the study overall: Cytomegalovirus-associated status was assigned to about 180 TCR beta chains.

In this sample, this clone turned up a few times. Its specificity is not known. Only in-frame clones appear in the TCRdb table, and some are missing; sequencing was by immunoSEQ multiplex PCR. The table includes more than 250,000 clones, around 87% detected once. Trimming removed 3 bases from V and 8 bases from J; junction bases left unmatched: 4. The CDR3 is 13 residues long. Looked up from germline, CDR1 is LGHNA and CDR2 is YSLEER. The rearrangement uses TRBV4-3 and TRBJ1-2; 9 bases are shared with TRBD1. The sample taken for sequencing was PBMCs. This sequence was found in a woman aged 25 to 39 in good health and CMV-seropositive. The CDR3 loop is CASSQGQGKGYTF. The CDR3 DNA reads as TGCGCCAGCAGCCAGGGACAGGGCAAGGGCTACACCTTC.